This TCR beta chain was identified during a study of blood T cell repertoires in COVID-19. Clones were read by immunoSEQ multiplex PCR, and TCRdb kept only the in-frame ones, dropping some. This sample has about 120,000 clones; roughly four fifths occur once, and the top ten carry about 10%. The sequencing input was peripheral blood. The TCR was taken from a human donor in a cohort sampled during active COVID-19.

Here the CDR3 reads CAWSFRVMNTEAFF. CDR3 coding DNA: TGTGCCTGGAGTTTTCGGGTTATGAACACTGAAGCTTTCTTT. This chain joins TRBV30 and TRBJ1-1; D gene ambiguous. Between the trimmed V and J ends, which lost 2 bases and 0 bases, there was a span of 10 bases. Germline V gene sequence: CDR1 GTSNPN, CDR2 SVGIG (reference sequence). The CDR3 covers 14 residues.